This T cell receptor beta chain was identified during a study of CD8 T cells in ankylosing spondylitis. The CDR3 consists of 14 residues. V was pared by 3 bases and J by 3 bases, with 4 bases of the junction left unmatched. From germline, CDR1 is SGHRS and CDR2 YFSETQ. TCRdb reprocessed the 5' RACE reads with MiXCR, giving one entry per CDR3 protein. The sample holds 700,000 to 1,000,000 distinct CDR3 sequences, approximately 10% seen once. General study findings and limits: From matched ankylosing spondylitis synovial fluid, disease-linked clones were reportedly recovered at significantly enriched levels. The study identified a TCR beta motif of roughly eight highly homologous variants that appeared characteristic of ankylosing spondylitis blood.

This clonotype was detected ten times or more. What it recognizes is unknown. The sequence derives from a male donor with ankylosing spondylitis. The sequenced sample was blood, either unsorted or a sorted T cell fraction (not recorded which). The rearrangement links TRBV5-1 to TRBJ2-7; 9 nucleotides match TRBD1. CDR3 region: CASSSGQGGYEQYF. The CDR3 DNA reads as TGCGCCAGCAGCTCGGGACAGGGTGGCTACGAGCAGTACTTC.